This T cell receptor (beta chain) was found in a study of CD8 T cells in Susac syndrome. Germline V gene sequence: CDR1 WSHSY, CDR2 SAAADI. V was clipped by 6 bases and J by 1 base, with 10 bases between them. The CDR3 has 14 amino acids. Worth noting for this clonotype: Its antigen remains unknown.

RNA totalling roughly 0.5 to 1 ug underwent reverse transcription with random hexamers. By means of immunoSEQ multiplex PCR, TCR beta CDR3 spanning 54 Vbeta and 13 Jbeta underwent amplification. From the immunoSEQ multiplex PCR reads, TCRdb called clonotypes with MiXCR, one entry per CDR3 protein. The table lists about 160,000 distinct CDR3 sequences, over 85% of them singletons. Findings of the study overall: A relatively small number of individuals underwent TCR sequencing and HLA analysis.

CD8+ and CD4+ blood T cells underwent TCR beta sequencing. Controls were drawn from healthy donors and were matched for age and sex. The specimen sequenced was CD4+ T cells from PBMCs. This sequence joins TRBV10-2 and TRBJ1-5, with D unresolved. This TCR was recovered from a human donor in good health. The CDR3 region is CASSHLRSNQPQHF. Here the CDR3 DNA reads TGCGCCAGCAGCCATCTTCGGAGCAATCAGCCCCAGCATTTT.